The clone carrying this TCR beta chain was seen more than once but under ten times. Regions amplified from RNA transcripts were the TCR beta CDR3 regions. First-round RT-PCR targeting the TCR CDR3 was performed with the HTBI primer set. TCRdb analysed the multiplex PCR reads with MiXCR anew, one entry per CDR3 protein. The table has about 640,000 distinct CDR3 sequences, roughly 20% seen once. The data were taken from a study of T cells in Graves' hyperthyroidism and ophthalmopathy. V gave up 5 bases and J gave up 7 bases; unmatched junction bases: 9. This CDR3 region has 14 residues. Germline assignment: CDR1 DFQATT and CDR2 SNEGSKA (reference sequence).

The sample was blood. The chain has TRBV20-1 and TRBJ2-3; 10 positions match TRBD2. This receptor was identified in a man younger than 45 with Graves' ophthalmopathy. The CDR3 region has the DNA TGCAGTGCTCCGGTAGCGGGAGGCTCCTATACGCAGTATTTT. This translates into CSAPVAGGSYTQYF.